The rows below give T cell receptor beta chains drawn from one sample of a study of cytomegalovirus exposure and HLA in healthy donors. Libraries were prepared by immunoSEQ multiplex PCR; TCRdb keeps only in-frame clonotypes and omits some of them. The data show around 100,000 clones, roughly 71% seen once. Sequenced: PBMCs. These receptors were collected from a middle-aged man in good health and CMV-seropositive. CDR3s include the opening cysteine and the closing phenylalanine or tryptophan. Fields, in order: V gene, J gene, D gene, clone size, CDR3 protein, CDR3 DNA. A D gene is named only where the DNA matches it firmly. Size values are once, few and many counts, or a class for expanded clones, and some rows have none.

V gene: TRBV4-3; J gene: TRBJ1-4; D gene: TRBD1; clone size: NA; CDR3 protein: CASSHGTGEEKLFF; CDR3 DNA: TGCGCCAGCAGCCATGGGACAGGGGAAGAAAAACTGTTTTTT
V gene: TRBV19; J gene: TRBJ2-2; D gene: TRBD1; clone size: few; CDR3 protein: CASSIDHRGPIGELFF; CDR3 DNA: TGTGCCAGTAGTATAGATCACAGGGGCCCGATCGGGGAGCTGTTTTTT
V gene: TRBV30; J gene: TRBJ1-1; D gene: NA; clone size: once; CDR3 protein: CAWNPAPLEAEAFF; CDR3 DNA: TGTGCCTGGAACCCAGCTCCCCTAGAGGCTGAAGCTTTCTTT
V gene: TRBV5-1; J gene: TRBJ2-5; D gene: TRBD2; clone size: NA; CDR3 protein: CASSSEAGDFGETQYF; CDR3 DNA: TGCGCCAGCAGCTCGGAAGCGGGAGACTTCGGGGAGACCCAGTACTTC
V gene: TRBV11-2; J gene: TRBJ1-2; D gene: NA; clone size: NA; CDR3 protein: CASSLLTQPQRGDGYTF; CDR3 DNA: TGTGCCAGCAGCTTATTGACCCAACCCCAGCGGGGGGATGGCTACACCTTC
V gene: TRBV19; J gene: TRBJ2-7; D gene: TRBD1; clone size: NA; CDR3 protein: CASTPQGADEQYF; CDR3 DNA: TGTGCCAGTACCCCCCAGGGGGCCGACGAGCAGTACTTC
V gene: TRBV6-1; J gene: TRBJ1-1; D gene: NA; clone size: NA; CDR3 protein: CASSATRVGAEAFF; CDR3 DNA: TGTGCCAGCAGTGCTACCAGGGTCGGCGCTGAAGCTTTCTTT
V gene: TRBV6-1; J gene: TRBJ2-3; D gene: NA; clone size: few; CDR3 protein: CASSEMESDTQYF; CDR3 DNA: TGTGCCAGCAGTGAAATGGAGTCAGATACGCAGTATTTT
V gene: TRBV5-1; J gene: TRBJ1-1; D gene: TRBD1; clone size: NA; CDR3 protein: CASSTGQGAVAFF; CDR3 DNA: TGCGCCAGCAGCACCGGACAGGGGGCGGTTGCTTTCTTT
V gene: TRBV5-8; J gene: TRBJ2-3; D gene: TRBD1; clone size: NA; CDR3 protein: CASSSFLDRASTDTQYF; CDR3 DNA: TGTGCCAGCAGCTCATTTCTGGACAGGGCAAGCACAGATACGCAGTATTTT
V gene: TRBV9; J gene: TRBJ2-1; D gene: TRBD2; clone size: NA; CDR3 protein: CASSVVAGVGGEQFF; CDR3 DNA: TGTGCCAGCAGCGTCGTAGCGGGAGTTGGTGGTGAGCAGTTCTTC